This T cell receptor (beta chain) was found in a study of Ad26.COV2.S vaccination and SARS-CoV-2 variants (dated by TCRdb to about 2021). About the study as a whole: Donors in the vaccine arm were drawn from COV1001, a multicentre, randomized, double-blind, placebo-controlled phase I-IIa trial testing Ad26.COV2.S in healthy adults. Ad26.COV2.S was administered intramuscularly at a dose of 5x10^10 or 1x10^11 viral particles, either as one shot or as two shots given 56 days apart. The specificity and breadth of SARS-CoV-2-reactive T cell receptors after Ad26.COV2.S vaccination were assessed by TCRbeta repertoire sequencing. A total of around 32 samples were included in the TCR-sequenced set, comprising around 19 Ad26.COV2.S vaccine recipients, 5 placebo recipients and 8 SARS-CoV-2 convalescent individuals. Trial participants were randomized into five groups of five: low-dose or high-dose Ad26.COV2.S given once or twice, or placebo on both occasions. Throughout the experiments and outcome assessment, investigators stayed blinded to trial group allocation. What the study reported, not specific to this receptor: Comparable non-spike TCR breadth was observed between vaccine and placebo recipients, consistent with only spike being contained in the vaccine. After vaccination, substantial breadth of spike-specific CD8+ and CD4+ T cell responses was reported. The study lacked the statistical power to compare responses across vaccine doses or regimens. According to the authors, total T cell responses may have been underestimated by the TCR breadth and depth analyses. Compared with placebo recipients, Ad26.COV2.S recipients showed higher spike-specific TCR breadth (P = 0.0014).

TCRbeta CDR3 regions were sequenced with the immunoSEQ Assay. After extraction, genomic DNA underwent amplification by bias-controlled multiplex PCR, followed by high-throughput sequencing. From the authors' description of their analysis: Collapsing and filtering of sequences were performed to quantify the absolute abundance of each unique TCRbeta CDR3 region. Usable DNA was measured by amplifying reference genes present in all nucleated cells, and TCRbeta template counts were normalized to that usable DNA to estimate T cell fraction. Repertoire TCRs were annotated as SARS-CoV-2-specific when V gene, CDR3 amino acid sequence and J gene were exactly matched to a known reactive TCR set. The reference SARS-CoV-2 TCR set was derived from MIRA and filtered for enrichment in COVID-19-positive ImmuneCODE repertoires, a step that removed public or cross-reactive TCRs. Using the MIRA antigens, annotated TCRs were further analysed by specific ORF or by position within an ORF. Depth was the summed frequency of annotated unique rearrangements, while breadth was defined as annotated unique rearrangements over total unique productive rearrangements. Two-sided Wilcoxon rank-sum tests were applied when comparing TCR breadth between groups. TCRdb's version of the immuneACCESS table is confined to in-frame rearrangements and falls short of the full clone set. An unresolved V gene accounts for under half of the shortfall where checked; the remainder is of unknown origin. The DNA gave D and trimming, while V, J and clone size come from that table. This sample gives 410,000 or so clones in total; over 80% of them show up just once. The top ten clonotypes cover around 1.8% of the sample.

A remark on this clone: The clone's antigen remains unknown. Base qualities were left out, and no much larger clone turns up one base away.

The treatment or condition label for this specimen denotes: over 15 received Ad26.COV2.S at low or high dose, single or two shots; roughly five received placebo; per-sample allocation not given. For vaccine and placebo recipients, repertoires were sequenced using samples collected on day 63 after the first injection. In Cohort 1b, about two dozen adults aged 18-55 years were enrolled at a single site in Boston, USA, between 29 July and 7 August 2020. Ad26.COV2.S was a replication-incompetent adenovirus type 26 vector that expressed a prefusion-stabilized SARS-CoV-2 spike protein derived from the original Wuhan strain. Trimming removed 6 bases from V and 6 bases from J; the gene matches leave 7 bases unexplained. The CDR3, cysteine through phenylalanine, is 13 amino acids long. The sequence is cut down to CDR3 DNA, 39 bases in frame from base 1.

This clonotype was sampled from a person aged 18-65 years who received the Ad26.COV2.S COVID-19 vaccine or a placebo. The chain is encoded by TRBV12-3 or TRBV12-4 joined to TRBJ1-2, with 7 central nucleotides matching TRBD1. The sample in question was peripheral blood, obtained in a trial of Ad26.COV2.S vaccine versus placebo. The encoded CDR3 is CASRTGHRDGYTF. The nucleotides read TGTGCCAGCAGGACAGGGCATCGAGATGGCTACACCTTC.